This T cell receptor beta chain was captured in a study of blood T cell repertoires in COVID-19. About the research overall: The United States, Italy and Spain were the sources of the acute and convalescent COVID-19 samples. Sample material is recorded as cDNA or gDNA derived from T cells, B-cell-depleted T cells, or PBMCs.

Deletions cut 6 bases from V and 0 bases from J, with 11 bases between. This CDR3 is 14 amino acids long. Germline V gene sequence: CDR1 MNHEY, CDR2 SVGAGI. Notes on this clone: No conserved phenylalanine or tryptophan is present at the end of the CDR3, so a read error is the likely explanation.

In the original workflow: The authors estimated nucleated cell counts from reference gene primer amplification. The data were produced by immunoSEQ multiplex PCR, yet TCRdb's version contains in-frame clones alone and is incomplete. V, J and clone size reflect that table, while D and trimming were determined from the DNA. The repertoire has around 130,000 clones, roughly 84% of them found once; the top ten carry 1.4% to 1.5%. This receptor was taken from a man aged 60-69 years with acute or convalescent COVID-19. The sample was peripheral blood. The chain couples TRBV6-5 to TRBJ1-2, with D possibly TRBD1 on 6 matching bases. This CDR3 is CASSGRTANYGYTS. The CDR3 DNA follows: TGTGCCAGCAGCGGAAGGACAGCTAACTATGGCTACACCTCC.